The 29 T cell receptor beta chains presented below share a single source sample, sequenced in a study of blood T cells in healthy people across ages. The use of a sample-barcoded 5' primer and a J-beta primer mix characterized a second PCR of roughly 7 to 11 cycles. TCRdb analysed the 5' RACE reads with MiXCR anew, one entry per CDR3 protein. The sample carries around 1,500,000 distinct CDR3 sequences, 35% to 45% recorded once. Material: blood. Receptors originate from a woman aged 18-29 years in good health.

The rearrangement links TRBV7-3 to TRBJ1-6; D remains unclear. The CDR3 is 12 amino acids. Trimming took off 6 bases at V and 3 bases at J, with 3 bases between the two ends. Germline CDR1 SGHTA, CDR2 FQGTGA. In DNA form, the CDR3 reads TGTGCCAGCAGTGACTATAATTCACCCCTCCACTTT. Protein: CASSDYNSPLHF.

The V gene is TRBV6-5, the J gene TRBJ2-5, with D possibly TRBD2 on 5 matching bases. The end of the DNA aligns better with TRBJ2-7, so the J call may be wrong. This CDR3 has 13 residues. Germline V gene lookup returns CDR1 MNHEY and CDR2 SVGAGI. The CDR3 loop is CASRPGVIDEQYF. CDR3 in DNA: TGTGCCAGCAGACCCGGGGTGATCGACGAGCAGTACTTC.

CDR3 protein: CASNPAGYSNQPQHF. The CDR3 DNA sequence: TGTGCCAGCAACCCCGCGGGTTATAGCAATCAGCCCCAGCATTTT. The chain recombines TRBV6-6 with TRBJ1-5; D remains unclear. Per the germline V gene, CDR1 is MNHNY and CDR2 is SVGAGI (reference sequence). Trimming cost V 7 bases and J 0 bases, with 13 bases left between them. This CDR3 spans 15 amino acids.

CDR3 sequence reads: CASSHFDSAYDSNQPQHF. In DNA, the CDR3 is TGTGCCAGCAGCCACTTCGATTCAGCATATGATAGCAATCAGCCCCAGCATTTT. The genes are TRBV12-3 or TRBV12-4 and TRBJ1-5; D call uncertain. The CDR3 is 18 amino acids. V shed 6 bases and J shed 0 bases, with 21 bases lying between them.

This rearrangement joins TRBV6-5 to TRBJ1-1; TRBD1 might be the D (5 bases). The ends were cut back, 5 bases at V and 1 base at J, with 11 bases in the middle. Germline assignment: CDR1 MNHEY and CDR2 SVGAGI. This CDR3 spans 14 amino acids. CDR3 bases: TGTGCCAGCAGTACACGGGACGCGAACACTGAAGCTTTCTTT. Protein sequence: CASSTRDANTEAFF.

The chain joins TRBV11-2 to TRBJ1-2; D is ambiguous. CDR1 is SGHAT and CDR2 is FQNNGV in the germline V gene. This CDR3 spans 13 amino acids. V lost 4 bases, J lost 6 bases, and 12 bases lay in between. The CDR3 DNA reads as TGTGCCAGCAGCTCCGGCACGCAAGATGGCTACACCTTC. Protein sequence: CASSSGTQDGYTF.

This clonotype was picked up a small number of times. The J gene is TRBJ2-5, the V gene TRBV28, with 9 bases matching TRBD1. This CDR3 comprises 16 residues. CDR1 is MDHEN and CDR2 is SYDVKM in the germline V gene. J gave up 4 bases and V 4 bases, and 10 bases lay outside the gene matches. The CDR3 DNA follows: TGTGCCAGCAGTTCATCCGGGACAGGGCCGTCAGAGACCCAGTACTTC. Protein sequence: CASSSSGTGPSETQYF.

In regard to this clonotype: A much larger clone differs from this one at a single base, so this may be a read error. This chain uses TRBV7-3 with TRBJ2-7; 9 nucleotides agree with TRBD2. Germline CDR1 and CDR2: SGHTA and FQGTGA. With 7 bases clipped from V and 7 bases from J, the junction kept 23 bases outside the gene matches. CDR3 length equals 18 residues. In DNA form, the CDR3 reads TGTGCCAGCACCACAACCCCAGTGCTTAGCGGGGGAAGCAATGAGCAGTACTTC. Translating gives CASTTTPVLSGGSNEQYF.

This clonotype has more than one count but fewer than ten. The V and J genes are TRBV6-1 and TRBJ2-7; D is uncertain. CDR3 length equals 16 residues. Trimming took off 1 base at V and 1 base at J, with 14 bases between the two ends. Germline V gives CDR1 MNHNS, CDR2 SASEGT. CDR3 coding DNA: TGTGCCAGCAGTGAAGATTGGGCAGGTGCGTCCTACGAGCAGTACTTC. Its protein is CASSEDWAGASYEQYF.

The chain uses TRBV6-1 and TRBJ2-7, with 9 bases that match TRBD1. The V segment lost 10 bases and the J segment 6 bases; nucleotides outside the gene matches: 13. The CDR3 is made up of 14 amino acids. Per germline, CDR1 MNHNS and CDR2 SASEGT. The DNA for the CDR3 is TGTGCCATCGTCCGGACAGGGGTGTTTTCCGAGCAGTACTTC. Translated: CAIVRTGVFSEQYF.

This clonotype turned up a few times. The chain has TRBV21-1 and TRBJ1-2; the DNA was not used to check the table's D call, TRBD1. TRBV21-1 is a documented pseudogene. The CDR3 spans 16 residues. CDR3 in DNA: TGTGCCAGCAGCCCACCCCCGGACAGAGTAAACTATGGCTACACCTTC. It encodes CASSPPPDRVNYGYTF.

The CDR3 reads CASSPDIAGLNTEAFF. CDR3 DNA sequence: TGTGCCAGCAGCCCGGACATAGCAGGGTTGAACACTGAAGCTTTCTTT. This chain connects TRBV7-6 to TRBJ1-1, with a possible D match to TRBD1 (5 bases). The CDR3 runs 16 residues. Germline V lookup: CDR1 SGHVS, CDR2 FNYEAQ. V was cut by 5 bases and J by 0 bases, with 16 bases left in between.

The gene calls are TRBV27 and TRBJ2-7; 10 bases align to TRBD2. This CDR3 has 18 amino acids. J lost 1 base, V lost 4 bases, and 13 bases had no gene match. Per the germline V gene, CDR1 is MNHEY and CDR2 is SMNVEV (reference sequence). DNA of the CDR3: TGTGCCAGCAGTTCTTATATGTCTAGCGGGAGTAGTTCCTACGAGCAGTACTTC. Its translation is CASSSYMSSGSSSYEQYF.

This clonotype was seen more than once but under ten times. The V and J genes are TRBV12-3 or TRBV12-4 and TRBJ2-5; maybe TRBD1 (5 bases). The length of the CDR3 is 17 residues. V dropped 6 bases and J dropped 1 base, with 21 bases sitting between them. CDR3 sequence reads: CASSTGRPGHPQETQYF. The CDR3 DNA reads TGTGCCAGCAGCACTGGCCGCCCAGGGCACCCCCAAGAGACCCAGTACTTC.

The chain uses TRBV20-1 and TRBJ2-5, with 9 bases matching TRBD1. The V gene's germline CDR1 is DFQATT and CDR2 SNEGSKA (reference sequence). J lost 1 base, V lost 6 bases, and 9 bases had no gene match. This CDR3 has 15 amino acids. CDR3 protein: CSAFMGQGLQETQYF. The CDR3 coding sequence is TGCAGTGCCTTTATGGGACAGGGCCTCCAAGAGACCCAGTACTTC.

The J gene is TRBJ2-3, the V gene TRBV7-2; D is tentatively TRBD1 or TRBD2 (5 bases each). Trimming pared 5 bases from V and 0 bases from J, leaving 15 bases between. The CDR3 runs 16 residues. Germline CDR1 is SGHTA and CDR2 is FQGNSA. Here the CDR3 reads CASSTRPGPSTDTQYF. The CDR3 DNA reads as TGTGCCAGCAGCACTCGACCGGGACCTAGCACAGATACGCAGTATTTT.

In DNA, the CDR3 is TGCAGTGCTAGTTGGGACCAGAACACTGAAGCTTTCTTT. Translated: CSASWDQNTEAFF. This chain links TRBV20-1 with TRBJ1-1; tentative D call: TRBD1 (5 bases). Trimming took off 3 bases at V and 1 base at J, with 9 bases between the two ends. Germline values: CDR1 DFQATT, CDR2 SNEGSKA (reference sequence). The CDR3 length is 13 residues.

V usage is TRBV12-3 or TRBV12-4 and J usage is TRBJ2-1; a weak D match, TRBD1 (5 bases). The V end was cut by 6 bases, the J end by 4 bases, with 16 bases between. The CDR3 spans 15 residues. For the CDR3, the DNA is TGTGCCAGCAGCACTACAGGAATTTATTACAATGAGCAGTTCTTC. It yields the protein CASSTTGIYYNEQFF.

Comments on this clonotype: The germline gene is not matched at one end of the junction; a read error may be the cause. The rearrangement uses TRBV24-1 and TRBJ2-5; 8 bases are shared with TRBD2. Germline V gives CDR1 KGHDR, CDR2 SFDVKD. This CDR3 has 15 amino acids. For the CDR3, the DNA is TGTACCACCAGTGACCCCACTAGCGGCCAAGAGACCCAGTACTTC. Its translation is CTTSDPTSGQETQYF.

This clonotype was seen more than once but under ten times. The gene calls are TRBV28 and TRBJ1-2; a possible D gene is TRBD1 (6 bases). CDR1 is MDHEN, CDR2 SYDVKM, per germline. This CDR3 comprises 16 residues. Trimming stripped 5 bases from V and 2 bases from J, with 18 bases between. CDR3 sequence: CASSLFSGDLNYGYTF. The CDR3 DNA reads as TGTGCCAGCAGTCTTTTCTCAGGGGACTTAAACTATGGCTACACCTTC.

This clonotype showed up just a few times. The chain has TRBV7-6 and TRBJ1-2; D might be TRBD1 (6 bases). The germline CDR1 and CDR2 sequences are SGHVS and FNYEAQ. The CDR3 runs 15 residues. Between the trimmed V and J ends, which lost 2 bases and 2 bases, there was a span of 12 bases. The CDR3 loop reads CASSLYGGGNYGYTF. For the CDR3, the DNA is TGTGCCAGCAGCTTATATGGAGGGGGGAACTATGGCTACACCTTC.

The chain has TRBV27 and TRBJ1-2; 7 nucleotides match TRBD1. This CDR3 contains 15 residues. The V and J ends lost 3 bases and 4 bases, in that order; junction bases with no gene match: 8. Germline CDR1 and CDR2: MNHEY and SMNVEV (reference sequence). CDR3 region: CASSFSGQSVYGYTF. The DNA for the CDR3 is TGTGCCAGCAGTTTTTCGGGACAGTCCGTCTATGGCTACACCTTC.

Comment on this clonotype: One end of the junction does not line up with germline, which may come from a read error. The chain has TRBV3-1 and TRBJ1-2, with TRBD1 matching over 7 bases. The CDR3 has 15 amino acids. Germline lookup yields CDR1 LGHDT and CDR2 YNNKEL (reference sequence). CDR3 protein: CASSPRDSALDGHTF. CDR3 coding DNA: TGTGCCAGCAGCCCTCGGGACAGCGCCCTCGATGGCCACACCTTC.

This clonotype was observed a few times. The V and J genes are TRBV15 and TRBJ2-5, with a tentative D call TRBD2 (5 bases). Trimming took off 5 bases at V and 5 bases at J, with 15 bases between the two ends. CDR3 size: 14 residues. Germline CDR1 LNHNV, CDR2 YYDKDF (reference sequence). CDR3 region: CATSGGPSRETQYF. The DNA of the CDR3 is TGTGCCACCAGCGGCGGGCCTAGTCGGGAGACCCAGTACTTC.

The chain links TRBV25-1 to TRBJ2-1, with TRBD2 matching over 11 bases. Germline V gives CDR1 MGHDK, CDR2 SYGVNS. The CDR3 is 20 amino acids. V lost 6 bases to trimming and J lost 0 bases; unmatched junction nucleotides: 16. CDR3 in DNA: TGTGCCAGCAGCGCTCCTCTCGGACTAGCGGGCCGTAGCTCCTACAATGAGCAGTTCTTC. This codes for CASSAPLGLAGRSSYNEQFF.

As for this clonotype: No DNA is shown, since the ends of the CDR3 on it are uncertain; the CDR3 is the one TCRdb lists. The V and J genes are TRBV6-6 and TRBJ1-2; TRBD1 reflects the table's D call only, with no check against the DNA. Germline values: CDR1 MNHNY, CDR2 SVGAGI (reference sequence). From its first to its last residue, the CDR3 has 15 amino acids. CDR3 protein: CASSSSDRGGYGYTF.

The rearrangement joins TRBV30 to TRBJ1-3; D is unresolved. Trimming removed 4 bases at V and 3 bases at J, with 13 bases between. The CDR3 totals 14 residues. Germline CDR1 GTSNPN, CDR2 SVGIG (reference sequence). As DNA, the CDR3 is TGTGCCTGGAAATCCAGGTCGTTTGGAAACACCATATATTTT. This gives the protein CAWKSRSFGNTIYF.

On this clonotype itself: A much larger clonotype is one base distant, so this may be a read error. V and J are TRBV3-1 and TRBJ2-3; the D gene is possibly TRBD2 (6 bases). The length of the CDR3 is 16 residues. Germline assignment: CDR1 LGHDT and CDR2 YNNKEL (reference sequence). V dropped 4 bases and J dropped 4 bases, with 18 bases sitting between them. The CDR3 loop is CASSPPSDVGADTQYF. CDR3 sequence (DNA): TGTGCCAGCAGCCCTCCTAGCGATGTAGGAGCAGATACGCAGTATTTT.

The CDR3 nucleotides read TGTGCCATCAGTGAATTTAGCGGGTACACAGATACGCAGTATTTT. The encoded protein is CAISEFSGYTDTQYF. The chain recombines TRBV10-3 with TRBJ2-3; 7 bases align to TRBD2. The CDR3 runs to 15 residues. CDR1 and CDR2 (germline): ENHRY, SYGVKD. Trimming took 3 bases from V and 2 from J; bases not matched to a gene: 5.